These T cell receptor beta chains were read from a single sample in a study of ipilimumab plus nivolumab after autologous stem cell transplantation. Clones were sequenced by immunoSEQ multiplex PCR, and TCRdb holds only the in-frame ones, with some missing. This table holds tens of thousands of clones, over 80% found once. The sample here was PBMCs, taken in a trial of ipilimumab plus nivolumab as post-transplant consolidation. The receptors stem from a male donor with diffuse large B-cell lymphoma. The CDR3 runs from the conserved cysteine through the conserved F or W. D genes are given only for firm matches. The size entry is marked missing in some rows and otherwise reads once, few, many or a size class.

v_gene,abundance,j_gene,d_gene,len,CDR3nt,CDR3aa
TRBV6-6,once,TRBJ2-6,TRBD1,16,TGTGCCAGCAGTTCCTTCACAGGGGCTGGGGCCAACGTCCTGACTTTC,CASSSFTGAGANVLTF
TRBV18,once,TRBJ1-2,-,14,TGTGCCAGCTCACAAGGAGAAGCTAACTATGGCTACACCTTC,CASSQGEANYGYTF
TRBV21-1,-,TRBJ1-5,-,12,TGTGCCAGCAGCCCACAATATCAGCCCCAGCATTTT,CASSPQYQPQHF
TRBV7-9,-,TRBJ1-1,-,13,TGTGCCAGCAGCTTAAGGACGGACACTGAAGCTTTCTTT,CASSLRTDTEAFF
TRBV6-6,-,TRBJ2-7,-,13,TGTGCCAGCAGTTACTTTGGAGGCCACGAGCAGTACTTC,CASSYFGGHEQYF
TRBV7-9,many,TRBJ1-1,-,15,TGTGCCAGCAGCCGACGAGGACTGATGCTTGCTGAAGCTTTCTTT,CASSRRGLMLAEAFF
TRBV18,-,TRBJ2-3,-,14,TGTGCCAGCTCACAACGGGTTAGCACAGATACGCAGTATTTT,CASSQRVSTDTQYF
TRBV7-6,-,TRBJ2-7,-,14,TGTGCCAGCAGCTTAGTTGAGGGAACGTTAACCCAGTACTTC,CASSLVEGTLTQYF
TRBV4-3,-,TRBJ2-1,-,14,TGCGCCAGCAGCCAAGATAGCTCCTACAATGAGCAGTTCTTC,CASSQDSSYNEQFF
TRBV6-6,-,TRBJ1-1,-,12,TGTGCCAGCACTAACACGGTCACTGAAGCTTTCTTT,CASTNTVTEAFF
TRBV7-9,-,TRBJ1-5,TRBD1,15,TGTGCCAGCAGCTTTGGGGACAGCGCCAATCAGCCCCAGCATTTT,CASSFGDSANQPQHF
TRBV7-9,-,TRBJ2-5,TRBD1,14,TGTGCCAGCAGACCAAGGACAGGGGATGAGACCCAGTACTTC,CASRPRTGDETQYF
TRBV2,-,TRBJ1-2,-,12,TGTGCCAGCAGCGCCGACGGCTATGGCTACACCTTC,CASSADGYGYTF
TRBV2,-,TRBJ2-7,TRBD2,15,TGTGCCAGCAGTGGAGGAAGCGGGGGGACCTACGAGCAGTACTTC,CASSGGSGGTYEQYF
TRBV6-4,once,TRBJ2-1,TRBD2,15,TGTGCCAGCAGTGACTACGGGCTAGCGGGGAACAAACTGTTCTTC,CASSDYGLAGNKLFF
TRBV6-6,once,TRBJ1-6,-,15,TGTGCCAGCAGTTCTTTTGGGGGTCCGAATTCACCCCTCCACTTT,CASSSFGGPNSPLHF
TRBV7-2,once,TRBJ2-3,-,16,TGTGCCAGCAGCTTAGTAGGAGGGCCTGGCACAGATACGCAGTATTTT,CASSLVGGPGTDTQYF
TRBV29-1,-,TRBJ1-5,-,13,TGCAGCGCCTCCAGGGGTAGCAATCAGCCCCAGCATTTT,CSASRGSNQPQHF
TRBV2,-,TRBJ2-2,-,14,TGTGCCAGCAGTTCACTTTCGAACACCGGGGAGCTGTTTTTT,CASSSLSNTGELFF
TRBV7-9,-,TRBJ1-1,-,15,TGTGCCAGCATTAAAGGGGGGACGGCTAACACTGAAGCTTTCTTT,CASIKGGTANTEAFF
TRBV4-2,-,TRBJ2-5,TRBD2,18,TGTGCCAGCAGCCAGAGACTAGCGGGCGACCTCATGGGAGAGACCCAGTACTTC,CASSQRLAGDLMGETQYF
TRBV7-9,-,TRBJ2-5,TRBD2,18,TGTGCCAGCAGCTTAGGACATTTGAGCGGGGGGGCACAAGAGACCCAGTACTTC,CASSLGHLSGGAQETQYF
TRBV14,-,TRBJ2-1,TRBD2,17,TGTGCCAGCAGCTTTGGACTAGCGGGGGCTTCCCTCCCAGAGCAGTTCTTC,CASSFGLAGASLPEQFF
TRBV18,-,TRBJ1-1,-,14,TGTGCCAGCTCCCGGCAATCCGGGAACACTGAAGCTTTCTTT,CASSRQSGNTEAFF
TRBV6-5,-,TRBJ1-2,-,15,TGTGCCAGCAGTTACTCGGCCAGGGCCATGCGTGGCTACACCTTC,CASSYSARAMRGYTF
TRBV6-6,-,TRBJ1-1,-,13,TGTGCCAGCAGTCCTACCGAGTTGGGTGAAGCTTTCTTT,CASSPTELGEAFF
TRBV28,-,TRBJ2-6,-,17,TGTGCCAGCAGGACCCCTTCTCAGGGGACTGGGGCCAACGTCCTGACTTTC,CASRTPSQGTGANVLTF
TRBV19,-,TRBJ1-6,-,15,TGTGCCTCAACCGGCGGGGGGCTTAGTAATTCACCCCTCCACTTT,CASTGGGLSNSPLHF
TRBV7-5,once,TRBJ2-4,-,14,TGTGTCAGAAGCCCGTGGGCAGGGCGAGACATTCAGTACTTC,CVRSPWAGRDIQYF
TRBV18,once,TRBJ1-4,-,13,TGTGCCAGCTCCCAGGGGAGTAATGAAAAACTGTTTTTT,CASSQGSNEKLFF
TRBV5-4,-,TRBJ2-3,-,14,TGTGCCAGCCGGAACGATTTAATCGTGGATACGCAGTATTTT,CASRNDLIVDTQYF
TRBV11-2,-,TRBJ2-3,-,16,TGTGCCAGCAGCTTAGAAGGCCCGGCGGGGACAGATACGCAGTATTTT,CASSLEGPAGTDTQYF
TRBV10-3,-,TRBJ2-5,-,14,TGTGCCATCAGGCCGGGACTGGGGATGGAGACCCAGTACTTC,CAIRPGLGMETQYF
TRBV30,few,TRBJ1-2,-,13,TGTGCCTGGAGTAGAGGGAGGATCTATGGCTACACCTTC,CAWSRGRIYGYTF
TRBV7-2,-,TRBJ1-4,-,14,TGTGCCAGCAGCTTAGGCGGATTGAATGAAAAACTGTTTTTT,CASSLGGLNEKLFF
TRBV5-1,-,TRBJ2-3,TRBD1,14,TGCGCCAGCAGCAACGGACAGGGAAGAGATACGCAGTATTTT,CASSNGQGRDTQYF
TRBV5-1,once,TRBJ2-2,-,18,TGCGCCAGCAGCTTGGTATCTCTGGCGAGGACGGCACCCGGGGAGCTGTTTTTT,CASSLVSLARTAPGELFF
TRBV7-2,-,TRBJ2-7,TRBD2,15,TGTGCCAGCAGCTTATACCCCCTAGCGGGCTACGAGCAGTACTTC,CASSLYPLAGYEQYF
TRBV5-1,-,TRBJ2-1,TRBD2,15,TGCGCCAGCAGCTTGGCCGGACTAGAGTACAATGAGCAGTTCTTC,CASSLAGLEYNEQFF
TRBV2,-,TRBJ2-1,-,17,TGTGCCAGCAGGCCCGGGACCGTCTTCAACACCTACAATGAGCAGTTCTTC,CASRPGTVFNTYNEQFF
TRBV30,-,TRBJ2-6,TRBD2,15,TGTGCCTGGACGAGCGGGGGCAGTGGGGCCAACGTCCTGACTTTC,CAWTSGGSGANVLTF
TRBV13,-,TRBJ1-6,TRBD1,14,TGTGCCAGCAGCGTTGACAGGGCCGGTTCACCCCTCCACTTT,CASSVDRAGSPLHF
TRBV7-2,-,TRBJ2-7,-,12,TGTGCCAGCAGCGGAAGTTACTACGAGCAGTACTTC,CASSGSYYEQYF
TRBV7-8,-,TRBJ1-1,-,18,TGTGCCAGCAGCTTGAAAGCCCCAGGGAGCTGGCCTTACACTGAAGCTTTCTTT,CASSLKAPGSWPYTEAFF
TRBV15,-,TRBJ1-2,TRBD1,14,TGTGCCACCAGCAGGGGGAGGGGGCATACGGGCTACACCTTC,CATSRGRGHTGYTF
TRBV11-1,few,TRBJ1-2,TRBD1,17,TGTGCCACCCCTCCGGGGGGACAGGGGGCGCATCCCTATGGCTACACCTTC,CATPPGGQGAHPYGYTF
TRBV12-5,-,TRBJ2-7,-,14,TGTGCTAGTGGCCTCACAGGACCGACCTACGAGCAGTACTTC,CASGLTGPTYEQYF
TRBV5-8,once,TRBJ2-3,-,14,TGTGCCAGCAGCTTGGCCCGCAGGTTGGATACGCAGTATTTT,CASSLARRLDTQYF
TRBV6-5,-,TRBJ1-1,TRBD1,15,TGTGCCAGCACCGCCGGGACAGGGTATCGGCTGGAAGCTTTCTTT,CASTAGTGYRLEAFF
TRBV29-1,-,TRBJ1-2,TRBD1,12,TGCAGCACCAGAACAGGGGACTATGGCTACACCTTC,CSTRTGDYGYTF
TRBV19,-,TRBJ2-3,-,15,TGTGCCAGTAGTATAGGCGGGACGCACTCAGATACGCAGTATTTT,CASSIGGTHSDTQYF
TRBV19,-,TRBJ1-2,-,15,TGTGCCAGTAGTGTCCCGGGACACCGCTCCCATGGCTACACCTTC,CASSVPGHRSHGYTF
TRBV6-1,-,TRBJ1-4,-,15,TGTGCCAGCAGCTCCGGACAGACAACTAATGAAAAACTGTTTTTT,CASSSGQTTNEKLFF
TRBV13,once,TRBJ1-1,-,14,TGTGCCAGCAGCTTAGGCCGAGTGAACACTGAAGCTTTCTTT,CASSLGRVNTEAFF